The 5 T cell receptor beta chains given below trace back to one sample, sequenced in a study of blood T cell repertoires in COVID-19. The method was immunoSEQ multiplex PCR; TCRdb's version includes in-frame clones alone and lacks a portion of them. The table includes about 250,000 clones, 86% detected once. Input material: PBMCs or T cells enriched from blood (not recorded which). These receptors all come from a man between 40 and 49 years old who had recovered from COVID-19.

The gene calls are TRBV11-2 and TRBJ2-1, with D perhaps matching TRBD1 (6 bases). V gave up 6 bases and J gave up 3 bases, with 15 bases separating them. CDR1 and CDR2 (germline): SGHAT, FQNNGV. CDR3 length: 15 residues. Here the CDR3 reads CASREGQGLYNEQFF. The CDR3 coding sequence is TGTGCCAGCAGAGAGGGGCAGGGGCTCTACAATGAGCAGTTCTTC.

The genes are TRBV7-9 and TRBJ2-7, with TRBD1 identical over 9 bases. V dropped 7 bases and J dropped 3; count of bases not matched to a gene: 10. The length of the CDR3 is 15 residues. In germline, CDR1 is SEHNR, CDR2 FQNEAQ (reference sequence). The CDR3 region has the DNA TGTGCCAGCACCCCGGCACCGGGACAGGGCTACGAGCAGTACTTC. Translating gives CASTPAPGQGYEQYF.

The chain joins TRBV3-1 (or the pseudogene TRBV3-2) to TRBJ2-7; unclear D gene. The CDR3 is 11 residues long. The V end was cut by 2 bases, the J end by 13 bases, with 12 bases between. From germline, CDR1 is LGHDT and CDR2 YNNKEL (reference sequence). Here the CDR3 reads CASSQLGLRYF. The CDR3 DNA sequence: TGTGCCAGCAGCCAATTGGGCCTCCGCTACTTC.

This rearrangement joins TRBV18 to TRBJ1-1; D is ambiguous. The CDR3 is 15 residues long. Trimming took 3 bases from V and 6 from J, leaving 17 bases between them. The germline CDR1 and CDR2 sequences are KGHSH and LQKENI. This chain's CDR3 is CASSPLDGGMAEAFF. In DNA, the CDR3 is TGTGCCAGCTCACCGCTGGATGGAGGTATGGCTGAAGCTTTCTTT.

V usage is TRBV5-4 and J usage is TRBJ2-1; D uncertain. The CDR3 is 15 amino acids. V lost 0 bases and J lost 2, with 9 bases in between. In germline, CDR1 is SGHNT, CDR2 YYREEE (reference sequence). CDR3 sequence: CASSLEAVTYNEQFF. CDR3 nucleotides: TGTGCCAGCAGCTTGGAGGCGGTGACCTACAATGAGCAGTTCTTC.